This record looks at one T cell receptor (beta chain) sequence and its context. No antigen is known for it. This record comes from a study of PD-1 blockade in classical Hodgkin lymphoma. Background on the study: Every 2 weeks, patients had 3 mg/kg nivolumab intravenously. General study findings and limits: The study found that TCR diversity rose significantly by C4D1 in CD4+ but not CD8+ cells. Healthy donors reportedly exceeded newly diagnosed patients in baseline TCR diversity. With respect to the repertoire differences, their causes, possibly disease activity or prior therapy, remain undefined.

The patients all showed relapse after autologous stem cell transplantation, while their brentuximab vedotin exposure varied. The CDR3 sequence is 16 residues long. The ends lost 1 base at V and 0 bases at J; junction bases unmatched: 2. From germline, CDR1 is LNHNV and CDR2 YYDKDF (reference sequence). Here immunoSEQ multiplex PCR was the method, and the copy in TCRdb shows in-frame clones only, minus some. The data contain 40,000 to 50,000 clones, about 77% of them singletons. The chain links TRBV15 to TRBJ2-3, with TRBD2 matching 9 bases. The specimen was peripheral blood mononuclear cells (PBMCs), collected at baseline. The TCR sequence derives from a human donor with classical Hodgkin lymphoma. The DNA of the CDR3 is TGTGCCACCAGCAGAGCGCTAGCGGGGAGCACAGATACGCAGTATTTT. Translation: CATSRALAGSTDTQYF.